The 7 T cell receptor beta chains reported below all come from one sample, sequenced in a study of radiotherapy plus CTLA-4 blockade in lung cancer. The protocol was immunoSEQ multiplex PCR, while the TCRdb copy is restricted to in-frame clones and leaves out a portion. Counted here are 60,000 to 70,000 clones, around 80% occurring once; the ten biggest clones make up 8.5% to 10%. Sample: peripheral blood, taken from a patient treated with radiotherapy plus ipilimumab. The receptors here all came from a human donor with non-small cell lung cancer who had a complete response to radiotherapy plus ipilimumab.

The V and J genes are TRBV5-1 and TRBJ1-2, with D perhaps TRBD1 (6 bases). The V end lost 0 bases, the J end lost 7 bases, and 13 bases lay between the germline ends. Germline V gene lookup returns CDR1 SGHRS and CDR2 YFSETQ. CDR3 length: 14 amino acids. CDR3 amino acids: CASSLGRVGAGYTF. In nucleotides, the CDR3 is TGCGCCAGCAGCTTGGGACGTGTGGGGGCTGGCTACACCTTC.

The V call is TRBV7-9, the J call TRBJ1-2; 9 positions match TRBD1. The germline gives CDR1 SEHNR, CDR2 FQNEAQ (reference sequence). The CDR3 loop spans 16 amino acids. The V and J ends lost 2 bases and 8 bases, in that order; junction bases with no gene match: 12. The CDR3 sequence is CASSLPLGQGPGGYTF. CDR3 bases: TGTGCCAGCAGCTTACCCCTGGGACAGGGTCCGGGCGGCTACACCTTC.

J is TRBJ2-3 and V is TRBV6-1, with a possible D match to TRBD2 (5 bases). Germline V gene data show CDR1 as MNHNS and CDR2 as SASEGT. The CDR3 totals 15 residues. The V end was cut by 2 bases, the J end by 2 bases, with 11 bases between. CDR3 sequence: CASSEMGAVTDTQYF. CDR3 nucleotide sequence: TGTGCCAGCAGTGAAATGGGAGCGGTCACAGATACGCAGTATTTT.

The chain employs TRBV28 and TRBJ2-7; 11 nucleotides line up with TRBD1. This CDR3 is 15 amino acids long. Per germline, CDR1 MDHEN and CDR2 SYDVKM. Trimming cost V 2 bases and J 6 bases; bases outside gene matches: 6. CDR3 bases: TGTGCCAGCAGTTTAGCTGGACAGGGGGCCGTCGAGCAGTACGTC. Amino acids: CASSLAGQGAVEQYV.

The chain joins TRBV29-1 to TRBJ2-3; 8 bases are a match to TRBD1. Germline loops: CDR1 SQVTM, CDR2 ANQGSEA. The CDR3 is 15 residues long. Trimming took 3 bases from V and 4 from J; bases not matched to a gene: 9. The CDR3 nucleotides read TGCAGCGTTGAGCTCCGGGACAGGCATCCAGATACGCAGTATTTT. This codes for CSVELRDRHPDTQYF.

The chain is built from TRBV19 and TRBJ1-5; 7 positions match TRBD1. The CDR3 runs to 14 residues. Germline V gene lookup returns CDR1 LNHDA and CDR2 SQIVND (reference sequence). The V and J ends lost 7 bases and 0 bases, in that order; junction bases with no gene match: 3. The CDR3 spells CASTRQGSNQPQHF. CDR3 sequence (DNA): TGTGCCAGTACTAGACAGGGTAGCAATCAGCCCCAGCATTTT.

This clone appeared a few times. The rearrangement links TRBV2 to TRBJ2-7, with 8 bases aligning to TRBD1. The V segment lost 6 bases and the J segment 5 bases; nucleotides outside the gene matches: 12. Germline V gene sequence: CDR1 SNHLY, CDR2 FYNNEI. CDR3 size: 15 residues. The CDR3 sequence is CASRTQGRQGHEQYF. CDR3 bases: TGTGCCAGCAGGACTCAGGGGAGACAGGGGCACGAGCAGTACTTC.